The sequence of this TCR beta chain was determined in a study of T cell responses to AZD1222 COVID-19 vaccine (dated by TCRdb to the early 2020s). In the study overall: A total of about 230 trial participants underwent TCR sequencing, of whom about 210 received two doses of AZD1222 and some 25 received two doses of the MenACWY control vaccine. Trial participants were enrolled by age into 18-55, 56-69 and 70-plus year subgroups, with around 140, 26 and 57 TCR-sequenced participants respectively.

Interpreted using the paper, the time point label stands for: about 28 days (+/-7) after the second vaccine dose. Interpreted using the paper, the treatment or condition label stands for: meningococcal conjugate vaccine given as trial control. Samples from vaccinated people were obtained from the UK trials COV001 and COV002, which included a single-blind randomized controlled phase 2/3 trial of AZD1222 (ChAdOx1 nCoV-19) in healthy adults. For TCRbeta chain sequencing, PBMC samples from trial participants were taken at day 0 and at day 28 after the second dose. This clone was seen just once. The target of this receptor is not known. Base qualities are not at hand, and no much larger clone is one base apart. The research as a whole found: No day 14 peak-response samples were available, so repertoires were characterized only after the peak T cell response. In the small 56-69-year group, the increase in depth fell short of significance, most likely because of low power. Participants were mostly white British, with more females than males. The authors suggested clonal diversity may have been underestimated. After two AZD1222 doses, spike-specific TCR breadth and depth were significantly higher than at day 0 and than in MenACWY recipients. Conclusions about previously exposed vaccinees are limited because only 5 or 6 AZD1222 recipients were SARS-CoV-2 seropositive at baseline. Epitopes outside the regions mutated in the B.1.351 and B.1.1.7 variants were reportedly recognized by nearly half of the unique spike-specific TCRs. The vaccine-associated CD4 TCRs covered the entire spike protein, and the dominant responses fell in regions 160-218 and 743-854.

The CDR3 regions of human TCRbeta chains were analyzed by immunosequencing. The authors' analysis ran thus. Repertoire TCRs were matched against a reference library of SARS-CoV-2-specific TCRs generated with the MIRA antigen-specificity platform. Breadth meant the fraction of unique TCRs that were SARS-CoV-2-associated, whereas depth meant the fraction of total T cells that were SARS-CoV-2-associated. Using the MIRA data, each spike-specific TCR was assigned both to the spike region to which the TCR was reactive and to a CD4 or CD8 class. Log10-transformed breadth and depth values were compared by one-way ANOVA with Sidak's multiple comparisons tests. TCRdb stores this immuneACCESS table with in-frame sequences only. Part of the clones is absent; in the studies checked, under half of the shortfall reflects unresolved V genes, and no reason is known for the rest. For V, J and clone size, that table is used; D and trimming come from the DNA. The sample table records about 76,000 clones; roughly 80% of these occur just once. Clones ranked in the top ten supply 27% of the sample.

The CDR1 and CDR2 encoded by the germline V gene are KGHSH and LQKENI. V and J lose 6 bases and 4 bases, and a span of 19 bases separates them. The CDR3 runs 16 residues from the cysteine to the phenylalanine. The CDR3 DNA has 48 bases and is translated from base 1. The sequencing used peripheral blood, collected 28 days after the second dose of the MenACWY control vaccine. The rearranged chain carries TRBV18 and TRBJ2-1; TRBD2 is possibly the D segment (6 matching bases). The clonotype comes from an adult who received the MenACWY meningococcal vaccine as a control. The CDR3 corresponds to CASSPGRAGRYNEQFF. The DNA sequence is TGTGCCAGCTCTCCGGGGCGGGCGGGGAGATACAATGAGCAGTTCTTC.